This T cell receptor (beta chain) was found in a study of CD4+ T cells in melanoma (dated by TCRdb to between 2021 and 2024). In the study overall: The study investigated neoantigen-specific CD4+ T cells in human melanoma. General conclusions and limits of the study: Neoantigen-specific CD4+ T cells were reported to be correlated with the function of CD8+ T cells, macrophages and B cells. Diverse differentiation states were reported to be shown by neoantigen-specific CD4+ T cells in melanoma.

The donors were people with melanoma. Concerning this clone itself: No cognate antigen has been identified for it. One base away there is no much larger clone; base qualities are not given. Different DNA sequences within this sample yield the same CDR3.

Libraries were made using the immunoSEQ multiplex PCR assay. The source is immuneACCESS, and TCRdb retained only in-frame sequences with V and J called. Part of the clones is not carried over; for the studies checked, unresolved V genes explain less than half of this, and the remainder is unexplained. Here the sample has 20,000 or so clones; around 80% occur a single time. Approximately 9.8% of the sample is in the top ten clones. This clonotype was obtained from a human donor with melanoma.

The nucleotide sequence is TGCAGCGTCGCCGGGACAGGGGACACCGGGGAGCTGTTTTTT. Translation gives CSVAGTGDTGELFF. The chain employs TRBV29-1 and TRBJ2-2, with 10 bases in between that match TRBD1. CDR1 is given as SQVTM and CDR2 as ANQGSEA, both from the germline V gene. The CDR3 holds 14 amino acids from the cysteine to the phenylalanine. The entry retains the CDR3 DNA only, 42 bases that are in frame from base 1. The germline V and J ends show losses of 6 bases and 3 bases respectively, and no gene match explains 4 bases of the junction.